Included here is one T cell receptor (beta chain) sequence, with context. Its antigen remains unidentified. The data belong to a study of cytomegalovirus exposure and HLA in healthy donors. As for the study in general: As released early, the data held approximately 80 million unique TCRs from HLA-typed donors. Of around 400 genotyped donors, 81% grouped in the Caucasian-associated ancestry cluster. General study results and limits: Follow-up analysis seemed to connect common viral pathogens with several of the most significant clusters identified. Most TCRs appeared rarely, but some public TCRs recurred in many donors.

V dropped 5 bases and J dropped 10 bases, with 18 bases sitting between them. CDR1 SGHTA and CDR2 FQGTGA come from the germline V gene. CDR3 size: 15 residues. The PCR used 60 Vbeta and 13 Jbeta primers. Sequencing was performed with immunoSEQ multiplex PCR; in TCRdb, only in-frame clones are kept and a portion is missing. The sample has over 85,000 clones, around 77% seen once. The genes are TRBV7-3 and TRBJ1-6; TRBD1 is a possible D gene (5 bases). This clonotype was obtained from a female donor in good health and CMV-seronegative. The sample comprised PBMCs. DNA of the CDR3: TGTGCCAGCAGCGCGTCGGGGGGGGTAGGATCACCCCTCCACTTT. Translating gives CASSASGGVGSPLHF.